The TCR beta chain under discussion was sequenced for a study of patients and donors after allogeneic stem cell transplantation. Using its own MiXCR run on the RT-PCR reads, TCRdb lists one record per CDR3 protein. Of hundreds of thousands of distinct CDR3 sequences in the sample, approximately 14% were seen once. The germline CDR1 and CDR2 sequences are MNHEY and SVGAGI. With 3 bases clipped from V and 5 bases from J, the junction kept 13 bases outside the gene matches. The CDR3 has 17 residues. The genes are TRBV6-5 and TRBJ2-5; 9 bases map to TRBD2. Sequencing was carried out using blood, either unsorted or a sorted T cell fraction (not recorded which). This TCR was sampled from a human donor who was either an allogeneic HSCT recipient or a stem cell or donor lymphocyte infusion donor (not recorded which). It is not recorded whose cells these are; they may come from a transplant donor. Here the CDR3 reads CASSYVPLSGGQETQYF. CDR3 DNA sequence: TGTGCCAGCAGTTATGTCCCCTTGAGCGGGGGGCAGGAGACCCAGTACTTC.